The 27 T cell receptor beta chains below all came from one sample that was sequenced in a study of CD4 and CD8 cells across lung adenocarcinoma regions. One entry per CDR3 protein results from TCRdb running MiXCR on the PCR reads. The sample carries 20,000 to 30,000 distinct CDR3 sequences, 50% recorded once. Input material: CD8+ T cells from the center of a lung tumor. These receptors came from a male donor with lung adenocarcinoma. The CD4 and CD8 labels of this study may be unreliable.

This clonotype was observed a few times. The chain carries TRBV6-1 and TRBJ2-5, with a possible D match to TRBD2 (7 bases). Germline CDR1 is MNHNS and CDR2 is SASEGT. V lost 6 bases and J 5 bases, leaving 22 bases between the germline ends. The CDR3 length is 16 residues. This chain's CDR3 is CASRGAGGGVGETQYF. The CDR3 DNA reads TGTGCCAGCAGGGGGGCCGGGGGAGGGGTTGGGGAGACCCAGTACTTC.

The genes are TRBV20-1 and TRBJ2-3, with unresolved D. The closer fit of TRBJ2-5 to the DNA end suggests the J call may be wrong. CDR3 length equals 13 residues. Germline V CDR1 and CDR2: DFQATT, SNEGSKA (reference sequence). The DNA of the CDR3 is TGCAGTGCTAGAGACACGTGGTCAGAGACCCAGTACTTC. Its translation is CSARDTWSETQYF.

At least ten counts were recorded for this clonotype. The chain joins TRBV6-1 to TRBJ2-1; 13 bases map to TRBD2. V was clipped by 5 bases and J by 0 bases; unmatched bases: 10. The CDR3 covers 19 residues. The germline CDR1 and CDR2 sequences are MNHNS and SASEGT. In DNA form, the CDR3 reads TGTGCCAGCAGTCCCCAGGGACTAGCGGGGCTTAGCTCCTACAATGAGCAGTTCTTC. It encodes CASSPQGLAGLSSYNEQFF.

This clonotype was observed at least ten times. The chain combines TRBV6-1 with TRBJ1-6; D gene ambiguous. The CDR3 loop spans 19 amino acids. In germline, CDR1 is MNHNS, CDR2 SASEGT. The V and J ends lost 0 bases and 0 bases respectively, with 15 bases between them. The DNA for the CDR3 is TGTGCCAGCAGTGAAGCGCTTGTTGGGAGGAGCTCCTATAATTCACCCCTCCACTTT. The encoded protein is CASSEALVGRSSYNSPLHF.

V usage is TRBV6-1 and J usage is TRBJ2-1; no reliable D call. CDR1 MNHNS and CDR2 SASEGT come from the germline V gene. This CDR3 has 15 residues. V dropped 1 base and J dropped 7 bases, with 14 bases sitting between them. DNA for the CDR3: TGTGCCAGCAGTGAAGATGTTATCGGCTGGAATGAGCAGTTCTTC. It codes for CASSEDVIGWNEQFF.

Regarding this clonotype: The germline gene is not matched at one end of the junction; a read error may be the cause. This chain joins TRBV6-1 and TRBJ2-4; the D gene is possibly TRBD1 (5 bases). The CDR3 contains 15 residues. Germline CDR1 is MNHNS and CDR2 is SASEGT. The CDR3 reads CASAMGLRAKNMQYF. The CDR3 DNA reads as TGTGCCAGCGCCATGGGGCTGAGAGCCAAAAACATGCAGTACTTC.

The chain recombines TRBV6-1 with TRBJ2-1; unclear D gene. The J call may be incorrect, as the DNA end agrees better with TRBJ2-5. Germline V gene lookup returns CDR1 MNHNS and CDR2 SASEGT. CDR3 length: 15 residues. CDR3 sequence reads: CASGPRAVSKNIQYF. CDR3 nucleotide sequence: TGTGCCAGCGGGCCCCGGGCAGTATCCAAAAACATCCAGTACTTC.

The CDR3 loop is CRGSGPGAQDTQYF. CDR3 nucleotides: TGTCGCGGCTCGGGGCCGGGAGCCCAAGACACTCAGTACTTC. The gene calls are TRBV10-3 and TRBJ2-4, with D possibly being TRBD2 (6 bases). Germline values: CDR1 ENHRY, CDR2 SYGVKD. This CDR3 is 14 amino acids long.

Only one count was recorded for this clonotype. The genes are TRBV27 and TRBJ2-5; possibly TRBD1 for D (5 bases). The end of the DNA is better explained by TRBJ2-7, so the J call may be wrong. The germline V gene has CDR1 MNHEY and CDR2 SMNVEV (reference sequence). This CDR3 has 14 residues. The CDR3 loop is CASSLKGKGREQYF. For the CDR3, the DNA is TGTGCCAGCAGTTTAAAAGGGAAGGGGCGCGAGCAGTACTTC.

This clonotype turned up a few times. V gene TRBV6-1 combines with J gene TRBJ2-5, with 7 nucleotides matching TRBD1. The CDR3 sequence is 14 residues long. Germline values: CDR1 MNHNS, CDR2 SASEGT. DNA for the CDR3: TGTGCGGGGAGAGGGGGCCGAGGCCAAGAGACCCAGTACTTC. Translated, it gives CAGRGGRGQETQYF.

V and J are TRBV10-2 and TRBJ2-1; D is unresolved. The DNA end is a closer match to TRBJ2-7, so the J assignment may be wrong. The CDR3 runs 13 residues. Germline V gene sequence: CDR1 WSHSY, CDR2 SAAADI. The CDR3 protein is CASSESMVGVQYF. The DNA of the CDR3 is TGCGCCAGCAGTGAGTCGATGGTCGGAGTGCAGTACTTC.

As to this clonotype: At one end, the junction sequence differs from germline, possibly due to a read error. The rearrangement joins TRBV6-5 to TRBJ2-4; TRBD2 matches 8 bases. CDR3 length: 16 residues. Per germline, CDR1 MNHEY and CDR2 SVGAGI. The CDR3 coding sequence is TGTGCCTGCAGTTGTCGGAGTGGCGGGAGGAATGGGATTCAGTACTTC. Its translation is CACSCRSGGRNGIQYF.

This clonotype showed up many times. The chain is built from TRBV6-1 and TRBJ1-2; D unclear. Trimming removed 6 bases from V and 10 bases from J, with 18 bases in between. CDR3 length: 13 residues. The germline V gene encodes CDR1 MNHNS and CDR2 SASEGT. The CDR3 DNA sequence: TGTGCCAGCAGGTTGACCCCCACGCGTGACTACACCTTC. Its translation: CASRLTPTRDYTF.

This clonotype was seen at least ten times. The V and J genes are TRBV27 and TRBJ2-1; 7 nucleotides line up with TRBD1. V gave up 6 bases and J gave up 10 bases; unmatched junction bases: 12. Germline CDR1 MNHEY, CDR2 SMNVEV (reference sequence). The CDR3 spans 14 residues. Here the CDR3 DNA reads TGTGCCAGCAGCCGGGACAGAAACGCACCAGAGCAGTTCTTC. Its translation: CASSRDRNAPEQFF.

For this clonotype: The germline gene is not matched at one end of the junction; a read error may be the cause. V and J are TRBV6-1 and TRBJ2-3, with D perhaps given as TRBD1 or TRBD2 (6 bases each). Germline CDR1 is MNHNS and CDR2 is SASEGT. CDR3 length equals 14 residues. Here the CDR3 reads CAGSRGRKTDTQYF. CDR3 coding DNA: TGTGCGGGCAGTCGGGGGCGTAAGACAGATACGCAGTATTTC.

The V call is TRBV4-2, the J call TRBJ2-5; TRBD2 matches at 9 bases. CDR1 and CDR2 from the germline V gene are LGHNA and YNFKEQ. The CDR3 contains 16 residues. V lost 1 base and J lost 3; bases outside the gene matches: 6. The CDR3 nucleotides read TGTGCCAGCAGCCAAGGGGGTAGCGGGGGAGAAGAGACCCAGTACTTC. Its translation is CASSQGGSGGEETQYF.

To note about this clonotype: Germline is not matched at one junction end, which may reflect a read error. V usage is TRBV6-1 and J usage is TRBJ2-5; TRBD2 might be the D (7 bases). Germline assignment: CDR1 MNHNS and CDR2 SASEGT. The CDR3 consists of 16 residues. CDR3: CASGGRGGRSTETQYF. CDR3 bases: TGTGCCAGCGGGGGGAGGGGGGGCCGAAGCACAGAGACGCAGTACTTC.

This clonotype rates as medium-sized (0.01 to 0.1%). This chain joins TRBV6-1 and TRBJ2-1, with 8 bases aligning to TRBD2. The DNA end favors TRBJ2-7, so the J call may be wrong. The CDR3 spans 16 residues. Germline lookup yields CDR1 MNHNS and CDR2 SASEGT. The CDR3, as DNA: TGTGCCAGCAGTGGGGGCCAGCGGGAGAGAGATTACGAGCAGTACTTC. It is translated as CASSGGQRERDYEQYF.

This chain links TRBV24-1 with TRBJ2-1; a possible D gene is TRBD2 (5 bases). CDR1 is KGHDR, CDR2 SFDVKD, per germline. CDR3 length: 13 residues. V gave up 8 bases and J gave up 10 bases, with 17 bases separating them. The CDR3 nucleotides read TGTGCCACCAAGGCAGGACCCAGCGGCGAGCAGTTCTTC. Protein: CATKAGPSGEQFF.

With respect to this clonotype: Likely a read error: the CDR3 ends without its conserved phenylalanine or tryptophan. The DNA is omitted, as the CDR3 cannot be located on it reliably, and the CDR3 follows TCRdb's listing. The gene calls are TRBV6-5 and TRBJ2-5; TRBD2 is the table's D call and was not checked against the DNA. Per the germline V gene, CDR1 is MNHEY and CDR2 is SVGAGI. With termini counted, the CDR3 has 22 amino acids. The CDR3 loop is CASSYVGNTGVLSPVSRETWEE.

This clonotype showed up just a few times. The chain employs TRBV27 and TRBJ2-1; the match to TRBD1 covers 11 bases. The last part of the DNA fits TRBJ2-5 better; the J call may be wrong. CDR3 length equals 16 residues. Germline V gene sequence: CDR1 MNHEY, CDR2 SMNVEV (reference sequence). The chain's CDR3 is CASSSADRGLRETQYF. CDR3 nucleotide sequence: TGTGCCAGCAGTTCGGCGGACAGGGGGCTTCGGGAGACCCAGTACTTC.

V usage is TRBV6-1 and J usage is TRBJ2-1, with 9 nucleotides matching TRBD2. Germline V gene data show CDR1 as MNHNS and CDR2 as SASEGT. With 2 bases clipped from V and 5 bases from J, the junction kept 7 bases outside the gene matches. The CDR3 length is 16 residues. CDR3: CASSESWRGGNNEQFF. The CDR3 bases are TGTGCCAGCAGTGAATCTTGGCGGGGGGGCAACAATGAGCAGTTCTTC.

This clonotype rates as medium-sized. CDR3 sequence (DNA): TGCGCCAGCAGTGCCCCTAGCGGTAGCACAGATACGCAGTATTTT. This codes for CASSAPSGSTDTQYF. J is TRBJ2-3 and V is TRBV10-2; 7 nucleotides match TRBD2. Per germline, CDR1 WSHSY and CDR2 SAAADI. The CDR3 totals 15 residues. Trimming cost V 4 bases and J 0 bases; bases outside gene matches: 4.

In its sample, this clonotype was seen many times. The chain recombines TRBV4-1 with TRBJ2-1; no reliable D call. The V end was cut by 4 bases, the J end by 0 bases, with 13 bases between. The CDR3 totals 16 residues. The germline V gene has CDR1 MGHRA and CDR2 YSYEKL. Written as DNA, the CDR3 is TGCGCCAGCAGCCTAGTAGAGGAGAGCTCCTACAATGAGCAGTTCTTC. This codes for CASSLVEESSYNEQFF.

This chain uses TRBV6-1 with TRBJ2-1; 13 nucleotides agree with TRBD2. The CDR3 runs 19 residues. V was pared by 3 bases and J by 0 bases, with 8 bases of the junction left unmatched. Per germline, CDR1 MNHNS and CDR2 SASEGT. This CDR3 reads CASSDPGLAGTYSYNEQFF. The CDR3 region has the DNA TGTGCCAGCAGTGACCCGGGACTAGCGGGGACTTACTCCTACAATGAGCAGTTCTTC.

About this clonotype: One junction end disagrees with the germline gene, perhaps due to a read error. The chain is built from TRBV6-1 and TRBJ2-3; TRBD1 or TRBD2 may be the D gene (6 bases each). This CDR3 contains 12 residues. Germline V lookup: CDR1 MNHNS, CDR2 SASEGT. The CDR3 coding sequence is TGTGCCGGGGGCGGGGCCCAGGAGACGCAGTACTTT. This gives the protein CAGGGAQETQYF.

This clonotype is medium-sized. The V call is TRBV27, the J call TRBJ2-5; 11 bases fit TRBD2. The CDR3 spans 14 residues. The germline V gene encodes CDR1 MNHEY and CDR2 SMNVEV (reference sequence). Trimming took 7 bases from V and 4 from J; bases not matched to a gene: 5. The CDR3 DNA sequence: TGTGCCAGCAAAAGTAGCGGGAGGGGAGAGACCCAGTACTTC. This translates into CASKSSGRGETQYF.